One sample yielded the 14 T cell receptor beta chains listed below, sequenced in a study of cytomegalovirus exposure and HLA in healthy donors. Primers for the PCR totalled 60 Vbeta and 13 Jbeta. The repertoire was sequenced with immunoSEQ multiplex PCR; TCRdb's copy has only in-frame clones and lacks some. The sample records about 190,000 clones, roughly 80% being singletons. Source material: PBMCs. The receptors stem from a man aged 50 or older in good health and CMV-seronegative.

This rearrangement joins TRBV6-5 to TRBJ1-6; TRBD1 agrees at 9 bases. This CDR3 contains 16 residues. Germline CDR1 reads MNHEY; CDR2 reads SVGAGI. After removal of 2 bases from V and 8 bases from J, the junction contained 7 bases not matched to a gene. CDR3 DNA: TGTGCCAGCAGTTACGCCAATACAGGGGGCGATTCACCCCTCCACTTT. Protein: CASSYANTGGDSPLHF.

The rearrangement joins TRBV14 to TRBJ2-1, with 7 positions matching TRBD1. Germline trimming cut 4 bases from V and 3 bases from J; bases unmatched to any gene: 6. The CDR3 is 15 residues long. CDR1 and CDR2 (germline): SGHDN, FVKESK. The chain's CDR3 is CASSPWTGGYNEQFF. CDR3 sequence (DNA): TGTGCCAGCAGCCCTTGGACAGGCGGCTACAATGAGCAGTTCTTC.

The chain recombines TRBV19 with TRBJ2-1; the match to TRBD2 covers 9 bases. With V trimmed by 5 bases and J by 3 bases, 8 bases remained unmatched. Germline V gene data show CDR1 as LNHDA and CDR2 as SQIVND (reference sequence). The CDR3 length is 16 residues. The CDR3 nucleotides are TGTGCCAGTAGTGCCGCGGGGGGGAACTACTACAATGAGCAGTTCTTC. Translation: CASSAAGGNYYNEQFF.

On this clone itself: One end of the junction varies from germline; a read error may be responsible. Distinct nucleotide sequences in the sample also encode this CDR3. V usage is TRBV15 and J usage is TRBJ2-7; 9 bases fit TRBD2. Germline CDR1 reads LNHNV; CDR2 reads YYDKDF (reference sequence). The CDR3 is 15 residues long. CDR3 DNA: TGTGCCACTAGCAGACCCCTAGCGGGATTATACGAGCAGTACTTC. It codes for CATSRPLAGLYEQYF.

This chain connects TRBV6-6 to TRBJ2-7; weak D call: TRBD2 (5 bases). Germline CDR1 is MNHNY and CDR2 is SVGAGI (reference sequence). Trimming removed 6 bases from V and 0 bases from J, with 12 bases in between. CDR3 length equals 14 residues. CDR3 DNA: TGTGCCAGCAGCCTCACGGGGAGCTCCTACGAGCAGTACTTC. Its translation is CASSLTGSSYEQYF.

The chain links TRBV2 to TRBJ1-6; D is ambiguous. This CDR3 contains 12 residues. The germline V gene has CDR1 SNHLY and CDR2 FYNNEI. V was trimmed by 4 bases and J by 8 bases, leaving 6 bases between them. The CDR3 coding sequence is TGTGCCAGCAGTGGGGAGGATTCACCCCTCCACTTT. Translation: CASSGEDSPLHF. Full variable domain (rest looked up from reference TRBV2 and TRBJ1-6): EPEVTQTPSHQVTQMGQEVILRCVPISNHLYFYWYRQILGQKVEFLVSFYNNEISEKSEIFDDQFSVERPDGSNFTLKIRSTKLEDSAMYFCASSGEDSPLHFGNGTRLTVT.

The chain employs TRBV5-1 and TRBJ1-2, with D perhaps TRBD1 (5 bases). Germline CDR1 reads SGHRS; CDR2 reads YFSETQ. The CDR3 extends over 13 amino acids. V lost 5 bases and J lost 3, with 11 bases in between. DNA for the CDR3: TGCGCCAGCAGAGGGGCCGCTGACTATGGCTACACCTTC. Translation gives CASRGAADYGYTF. The full variable domain, completed using reference TRBV5-1 and TRBJ1-2, is KAGVTQTPRYLIKTRGQQVTLSCSPISGHRSVSWYQQTPGQGLQFLFEYFSETQRNKGNFPGRFSGRQFSNSRSEMNVSTLELGDSALYLCASRGAADYGYTFGSGTRLTVV.

V is TRBV6-1 and J is TRBJ1-6; weak D call: TRBD1 (5 bases). In germline, CDR1 is MNHNS, CDR2 SASEGT. This CDR3 has 15 residues. Trimming removed 7 bases at V and 5 bases at J, with 15 bases between. The CDR3 spells CASIKPGLDNSPLHF. For the CDR3, the DNA is TGTGCCAGCATCAAACCGGGACTCGATAATTCACCCCTCCACTTT.

The chain combines TRBV6-4 with TRBJ2-3; a weak D match, TRBD1 (5 bases). CDR1 is MRHNA, CDR2 SNTAGT, per germline. This CDR3 spans 18 amino acids. V was cut by 5 bases and J by 0 bases, with 21 bases left in between. CDR3 residues: CASSRDATTDKSTDTQYF. In nucleotides, the CDR3 is TGTGCCAGCAGTCGCGACGCCACGACAGATAAGAGCACAGATACGCAGTATTTT.

The rearrangement uses TRBV6-5 and TRBJ2-5; D unclear. The CDR3 is made up of 15 amino acids. Trimming took 6 bases from V and 1 from J, leaving 15 bases between them. Germline CDR1 reads MNHEY; CDR2 reads SVGAGI. The CDR3 spells CASSPLGETQETQYF. The CDR3 DNA reads TGTGCCAGCAGCCCCCTGGGCGAAACCCAAGAGACCCAGTACTTC.

This sequence joins TRBV18 and TRBJ1-5; 8 bases agree with TRBD1. V trimming: 5 bases; J trimming: 6 bases; junction bases outside the gene matches: 3. This CDR3 has 13 amino acids. Per germline, CDR1 KGHSH and CDR2 LQKENI. This CDR3 reads CASSTDRVQPQHF. The CDR3 nucleotides read TGTGCCAGCTCAACGGACAGGGTTCAGCCCCAGCATTTT.

V and J are TRBV4-1 and TRBJ1-5, with TRBD1 as a possible D gene (6 bases). Germline CDR1 is MGHRA and CDR2 is YSYEKL. Trimming shortened V by 0 bases and J by 5 bases, and 11 bases separated the two germline ends. CDR3 size: 15 residues. The CDR3 loop reads CASSQEEQGHQPQHF. CDR3 DNA sequence: TGCGCCAGCAGCCAAGAGGAGCAGGGGCATCAGCCCCAGCATTTT.

This chain uses TRBV5-1 with TRBJ2-7; possibly TRBD1 for D (5 bases). V lost 4 bases to trimming and J lost 6 bases, with 11 bases between them. The CDR3 consists of 12 residues. Germline V gene sequence: CDR1 SGHRS, CDR2 YFSETQ. In nucleotides, the CDR3 is TGCGCCAGCAGCCTCGACAGAGGCGAGCAGTACTTC. Translated: CASSLDRGEQYF.

The rearrangement uses TRBV27 and TRBJ2-7, with 7 bases identical to TRBD1. The CDR3 totals 16 residues. V shed 5 bases, J shed 2 bases, and the junction held 12 bases outside the gene matches. Germline V gene data show CDR1 as MNHEY and CDR2 as SMNVEV (reference sequence). The CDR3 region has the DNA TGTGCCAGCAGTGAAACAGGGGTCGGCCTAGCCTACGAGCAGTACTTC. It specifies CASSETGVGLAYEQYF.